Listed below are T cell receptor beta chains from one sample, sequenced in a study of T cells in narcolepsy. Assay: immunoSEQ multiplex PCR; the TCRdb copy retains only in-frame clones and omits some. The sample carries fewer than 40,000 clones, roughly 87% recorded once. The specimen sequenced was CD45RA- memory CD4+ T cells from PBMCs. These receptors originate from a human donor with narcolepsy. CDR3s include the opening cysteine and the closing phenylalanine or tryptophan. Each record gives: clone size, V gene, J gene, D gene, CDR3 DNA, CDR3 protein. D genes are given only for firm matches. Not every row has a clone size; where given, it reads once, few, many or a size class.

.,TRBV28,TRBJ1-5,.,TGTGCCGCCGGGGGGGTGAGTGGCAATCAGCCCCAGCATTTT,CAAGGVSGNQPQHF
.,TRBV5-1,TRBJ1-5,.,TGCGCCAGCAGCTTCTCGGGGTCTCAGCCCCAGCATTTT,CASSFSGSQPQHF
.,TRBV11-3,TRBJ2-3,TRBD2,TGTGCCAGCAGCTTAGGCGGGAGGGCCACAGATACGCAGTATTTT,CASSLGGRATDTQYF
once,TRBV7-3,TRBJ2-3,.,TGTGCCAGCAGCCAAGGCAGGATTGGGTCAGATACGCAGTATTTT,CASSQGRIGSDTQYF
few,TRBV15,TRBJ1-4,TRBD1,TGTGCCACCAGCAGACAGGGGGGCACTAATGAAAAACTGTTTTTT,CATSRQGGTNEKLFF
.,TRBV6-6,TRBJ2-2,TRBD1,TGTGCCAGCAGTTACTCGAGGACAGGGGTCACCGGGGAGCTGTTTTTT,CASSYSRTGVTGELFF
.,TRBV6-1,TRBJ2-7,.,TGTGCCAGCAGTGAAGCGCCTTCTGACCAGCGGTACTTC,CASSEAPSDQRYF
.,TRBV4-1,TRBJ2-5,TRBD2,TGCGCCAGCAGCCACGTCCCGACCGGGACTAGCAACAGGGAGACCCAGTACTTC,CASSHVPTGTSNRETQYF
.,TRBV4-2,TRBJ1-2,.,TGTGCCAGCAGCCAGAAATCAGGAAGGAATCCTGGTGGCTACACCTTC,CASSQKSGRNPGGYTF
.,TRBV5-6,TRBJ2-3,TRBD1,TGTGCCAGCAGCTTGGCCCAGGGGGCGGGCAGTACGCAGTATTTT,CASSLAQGAGSTQYF
.,TRBV18,TRBJ1-3,.,TGTGCCAGCTCAGGGACATCGGCTGGAAACACCATATATTTT,CASSGTSAGNTIYF
.,TRBV27,TRBJ2-3,TRBD2,TGTGCCAGCAGTTTATCCCGGACTAGCGGTCGCACAGATACGCAGTATTTT,CASSLSRTSGRTDTQYF
.,TRBV28,TRBJ1-2,.,TGTGCCAGCAGTTTAGGGGGGTCCCTCTATGGCTACACCTTC,CASSLGGSLYGYTF
.,TRBV28,TRBJ1-1,TRBD1,TGTGCCAGCAGTTTGGAGGGGACAGGGGGCCCCACTGAAGCTTTCTTT,CASSLEGTGGPTEAFF
.,TRBV6-5,TRBJ1-2,.,TGTGCCAGCAGATTAGACGGAAACTATGGCTACACCTTC,CASRLDGNYGYTF
.,TRBV29-1,TRBJ2-5,.,TGCAGCGTCGCGCGGGGACAAGAGACCCAGTACTTC,CSVARGQETQYF
.,TRBV5-4,TRBJ2-1,.,TGTGCCAGCAGCCCAGGGTTGATCAATGAGCAGTTCTTC,CASSPGLINEQFF
.,TRBV18,TRBJ2-2,.,TGTGCCAGCTCAGTCGCGAACACCGGGGAGCTGTTTTTT,CASSVANTGELFF
.,TRBV4-2,TRBJ2-2,.,TGTGCCAGCAGCCAAGCCGGACAAAACACCGGGGAGCTGTTTTTT,CASSQAGQNTGELFF
.,TRBV28,TRBJ2-1,TRBD2,TGTGCCAGCAGTGAGTATGGCGGGGGGGCCTACAATGAGCAGTTCTTC,CASSEYGGGAYNEQFF
.,TRBV7-2,TRBJ2-5,.,TGTGCCAGCAGCTTGGACAGTTACTGGGAGCAGTACTTC,CASSLDSYWEQYF
.,TRBV5-1,TRBJ2-1,TRBD2,TGCGCCAGCAGCTTGGGACTAGCGGTTTACAATGAGCAGTTCTTC,CASSLGLAVYNEQFF
.,TRBV7-9,TRBJ1-6,TRBD1,TGTGCCAGCAGCTTGGGAGGGGGACAGGCCAATTCACCCCTCCACTTT,CASSLGGGQANSPLHF
once,TRBV7-2,TRBJ1-4,.,TGTGCCAGCAGCCAGAGACCCTTACAGCGGACTAATGAAAAACTGTTTTTT,CASSQRPLQRTNEKLFF
.,TRBV6-5,TRBJ2-7,.,TGTGCCAGCAGTTCCCCGGCCTCCTACGAGCAGTACTTC,CASSSPASYEQYF
.,TRBV28,TRBJ2-5,.,TGTGCCAGCAGTTTACCAGGGGCAGAGACCCAGTACTTC,CASSLPGAETQYF
.,TRBV7-3,TRBJ2-3,.,TGTGCCAGCAGCTTTGGGGCCGGGACAGATACGCAGTATTTT,CASSFGAGTDTQYF
.,TRBV10-3,TRBJ1-5,TRBD1,TGTGCCATCAGTGAGTCCATACAGGGGGATCAGCCCCAGCATTTT,CAISESIQGDQPQHF
.,TRBV6-5,TRBJ2-2,.,TGTGCCAGCAGTTTCCGGGGCAGGGAGCTGTTTTTT,CASSFRGRELFF
.,TRBV6-1,TRBJ1-5,.,TGTGCCAGCAGTGGTCGTAGTTTGCAGTCGGGAGGAAGCAATCAGCCCCAGCATTTT,CASSGRSLQSGGSNQPQHF
.,TRBV5-1,TRBJ2-5,.,TGCGCCAGCAGCTTGGCGTTGCCCCCCGGAACCCAGTACTTC,CASSLALPPGTQYF
.,TRBV19,TRBJ1-1,.,TGTGCCAGTAGTCAGACAGGGAACACTGAAGCTTTCTTT,CASSQTGNTEAFF
.,TRBV18,TRBJ2-2,.,TGTGCCAGCTCACCACGGCGAACTTTTAGGGGAACCGGGGAGCTGTTTTTT,CASSPRRTFRGTGELFF
.,TRBV19,TRBJ2-5,TRBD2,TGTGCCAGTAGCTTTGGACTAGGGATAGAGACCCAGTACTTC,CASSFGLGIETQYF
.,TRBV4-1,TRBJ1-5,.,TGCGCCAGCAGCCAAGACCTCGTTGGGGGTCAGCCCCAGCATTTT,CASSQDLVGGQPQHF
.,TRBV19,TRBJ2-6,.,TGTGCCAGTAGTGCCCCAGCAGGCTCTGGGGCCAACGTCCTGACTTTC,CASSAPAGSGANVLTF
few,TRBV7-2,TRBJ2-7,.,TGTGCCAGCAGCTTAGACCCCGGGACCGTCTACGAGCAGTACTTC,CASSLDPGTVYEQYF
.,TRBV28,TRBJ1-3,TRBD1,TGTGCCAGCAGTCCGACAGGGGTGAGAAACACCATATATTTT,CASSPTGVRNTIYF